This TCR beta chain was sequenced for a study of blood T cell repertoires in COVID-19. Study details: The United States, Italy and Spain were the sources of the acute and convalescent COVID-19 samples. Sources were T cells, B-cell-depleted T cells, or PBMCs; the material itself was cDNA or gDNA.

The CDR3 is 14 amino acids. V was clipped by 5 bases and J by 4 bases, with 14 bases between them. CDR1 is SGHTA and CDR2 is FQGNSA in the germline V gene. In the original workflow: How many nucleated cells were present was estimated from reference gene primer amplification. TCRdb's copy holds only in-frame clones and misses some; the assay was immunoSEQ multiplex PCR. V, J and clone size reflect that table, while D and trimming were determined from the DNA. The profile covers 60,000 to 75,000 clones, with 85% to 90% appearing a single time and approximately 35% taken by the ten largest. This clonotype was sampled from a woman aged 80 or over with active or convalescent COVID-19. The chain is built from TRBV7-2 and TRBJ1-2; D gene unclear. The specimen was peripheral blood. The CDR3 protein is CASSLPQVGYGYTF. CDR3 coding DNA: TGTGCCAGCAGCCTTCCCCAGGTCGGCTATGGCTACACCTTC.